This T cell receptor beta chain was found in a study of blood T cells in healthy people across ages. Study-wide findings and caveats: Strong correlation linked observed beta diversity and percent naive T cells.

Through a sample-barcoded 5' primer and a J-beta primer mix, a second PCR was run for roughly 7 to 12 cycles. TCRdb redid the calling of the 5' RACE reads with MiXCR, one entry per CDR3 protein. The data contain about 500,000 distinct CDR3 sequences, 20% to 30% of them singletons. This CDR3 comprises 15 residues. Germline V gives CDR1 MNHEY, CDR2 SVGAGI. Trimming shortened V by 4 bases and J by 0 bases, and 10 bases separated the two germline ends. With regard to this clonotype: The target antigen is unknown.

The authors isolated at least 6 million PBMCs per sample. The same data also went into a second study, on T cells of mothers and their children.

The receptor comes from a boy between 10 and 17 years old in good health. The material sequenced was blood. V usage is TRBV6-5 and J usage is TRBJ1-3; tentative D call: TRBD1 (6 bases). CDR3 residues: CASSSQGDSGNTIYF. CDR3 nucleotide sequence: TGTGCCAGCAGTTCACAGGGTGACTCTGGAAACACCATATATTTT.